This T cell receptor beta chain is drawn from a study of cytomegalovirus exposure and HLA in healthy donors. Primers for the PCR totalled 60 Vbeta and 13 Jbeta. The method was immunoSEQ multiplex PCR; TCRdb's version includes in-frame clones alone and lacks a portion of them. The table has about 160,000 clones, around nine tenths seen once. Trimming shortened V by 2 bases and J by 1 base, and 14 bases separated the two germline ends. The CDR3 covers 16 residues. Germline assignment: CDR1 SGHTA and CDR2 FQGNSA. The chain recombines TRBV7-2 with TRBJ2-5, with TRBD2 as a possible D gene (6 bases). This receptor was obtained from a young woman in good health and CMV-seronegative. Sequenced: PBMCs. CDR3 protein: CASSLLWRDSQETQYF. As DNA, the CDR3 is TGTGCCAGCAGCTTACTTTGGAGGGACTCCCAAGAGACCCAGTACTTC.